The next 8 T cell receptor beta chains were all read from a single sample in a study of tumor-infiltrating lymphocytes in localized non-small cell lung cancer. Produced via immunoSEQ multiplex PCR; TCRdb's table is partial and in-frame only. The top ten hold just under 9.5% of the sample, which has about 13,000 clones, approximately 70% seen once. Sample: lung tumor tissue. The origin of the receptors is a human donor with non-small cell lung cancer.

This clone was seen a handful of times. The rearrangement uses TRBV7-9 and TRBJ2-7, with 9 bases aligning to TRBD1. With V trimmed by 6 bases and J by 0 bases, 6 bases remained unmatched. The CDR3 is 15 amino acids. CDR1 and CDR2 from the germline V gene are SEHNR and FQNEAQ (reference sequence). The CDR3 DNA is TGTGCCAGCAGTCTTCGGACAGGGGTCTCCTACGAGCAGTACTTC. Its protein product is CASSLRTGVSYEQYF. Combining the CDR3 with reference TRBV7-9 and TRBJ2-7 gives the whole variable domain DTGVSQNPRHKITKRGQNVTFRCDPISEHNRLYWYRQTLGQGPEFLTYFQNEAQLEKSRLLSDRFSAERPKGSFSTLEIQRTEQGDSAMYLCASSLRTGVSYEQYFGPGTRLTVT.

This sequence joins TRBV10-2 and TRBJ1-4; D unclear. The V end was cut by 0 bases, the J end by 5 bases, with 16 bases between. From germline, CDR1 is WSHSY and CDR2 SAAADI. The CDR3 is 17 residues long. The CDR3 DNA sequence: TGCGCCAGCAGTGAGTCGAGGTATGCCCGCCGGAATGAAAAACTGTTTTTT. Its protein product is CASSESRYARRNEKLFF.

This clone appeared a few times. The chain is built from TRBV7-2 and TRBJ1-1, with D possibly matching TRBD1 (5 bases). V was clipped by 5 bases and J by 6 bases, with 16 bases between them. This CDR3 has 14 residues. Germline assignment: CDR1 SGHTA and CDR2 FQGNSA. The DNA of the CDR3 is TGTGCCAGCAGCGTCACCCCTGGGGGGTCTGAAGCTTTCTTT. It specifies CASSVTPGGSEAFF.

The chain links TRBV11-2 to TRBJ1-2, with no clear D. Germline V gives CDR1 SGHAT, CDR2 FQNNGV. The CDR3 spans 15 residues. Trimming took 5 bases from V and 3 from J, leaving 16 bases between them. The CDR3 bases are TGTGCCAGCAGCACTCGGACTTTGCTGGACTATGGCTACACCTTC. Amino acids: CASSTRTLLDYGYTF.

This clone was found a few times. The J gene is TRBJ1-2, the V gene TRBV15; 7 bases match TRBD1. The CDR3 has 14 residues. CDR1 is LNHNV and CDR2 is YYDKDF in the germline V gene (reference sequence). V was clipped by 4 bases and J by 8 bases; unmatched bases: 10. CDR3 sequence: CATSTRRTGDGYTF. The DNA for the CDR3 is TGTGCCACCAGCACCCGGCGTACAGGGGACGGCTACACCTTC.

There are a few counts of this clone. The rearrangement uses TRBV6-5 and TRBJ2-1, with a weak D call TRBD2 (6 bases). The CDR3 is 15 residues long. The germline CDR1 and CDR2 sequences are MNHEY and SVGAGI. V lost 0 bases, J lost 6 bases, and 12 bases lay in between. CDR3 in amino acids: CASSYSIGTSNEQFF. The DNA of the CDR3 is TGTGCCAGCAGTTACTCAATAGGGACTTCCAATGAGCAGTTCTTC.

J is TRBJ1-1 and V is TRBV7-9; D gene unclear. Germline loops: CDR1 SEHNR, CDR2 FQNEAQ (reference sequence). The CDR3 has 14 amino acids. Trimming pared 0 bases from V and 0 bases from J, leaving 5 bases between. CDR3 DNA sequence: TGTGCCAGCAGCTTAGCGTCTGTGAACACTGAAGCTTTCTTT. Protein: CASSLASVNTEAFF.

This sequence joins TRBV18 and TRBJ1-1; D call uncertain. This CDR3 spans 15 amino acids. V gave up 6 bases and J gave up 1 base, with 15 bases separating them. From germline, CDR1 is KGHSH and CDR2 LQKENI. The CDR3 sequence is CASSPPRVGNTEAFF. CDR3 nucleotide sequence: TGTGCCAGCTCTCCCCCCCGTGTGGGGAACACTGAAGCTTTCTTT.